This T cell receptor beta chain emerged from a study of blood T cell repertoires in COVID-19. TCRdb's table, derived via immunoSEQ multiplex PCR, lists solely in-frame clones and lacks some. The table has roughly 220,000 clones, 80% to 90% seen once. Per the germline V gene, CDR1 is SGHTA and CDR2 is FQGTGA. Deletions cut 5 bases from V and 0 bases from J, with 10 bases between. This CDR3 has 14 residues. The rearrangement joins TRBV7-3 to TRBJ1-1; D may be TRBD1 (6 bases). The receptor was isolated from a woman in her thirties or forties with acute COVID-19. The sample comprised PBMCs or T cells enriched from blood (not recorded which). The CDR3 sequence is CASSQDRMNTEAFF. The CDR3 DNA follows: TGTGCCAGCAGCCAAGACAGGATGAACACTGAAGCTTTCTTT. Full variable domain (remainder filled in from reference TRBV7-3 and TRBJ1-1): GAGVSQTPSNKVTEKGKYVELRCDPISGHTALYWYRQSLGQGPEFLIYFQGTGAADDSGLPNDRFFAVRPEGSVSTLKIQRTERGDSAVYLCASSQDRMNTEAFFGQGTRLTVV.